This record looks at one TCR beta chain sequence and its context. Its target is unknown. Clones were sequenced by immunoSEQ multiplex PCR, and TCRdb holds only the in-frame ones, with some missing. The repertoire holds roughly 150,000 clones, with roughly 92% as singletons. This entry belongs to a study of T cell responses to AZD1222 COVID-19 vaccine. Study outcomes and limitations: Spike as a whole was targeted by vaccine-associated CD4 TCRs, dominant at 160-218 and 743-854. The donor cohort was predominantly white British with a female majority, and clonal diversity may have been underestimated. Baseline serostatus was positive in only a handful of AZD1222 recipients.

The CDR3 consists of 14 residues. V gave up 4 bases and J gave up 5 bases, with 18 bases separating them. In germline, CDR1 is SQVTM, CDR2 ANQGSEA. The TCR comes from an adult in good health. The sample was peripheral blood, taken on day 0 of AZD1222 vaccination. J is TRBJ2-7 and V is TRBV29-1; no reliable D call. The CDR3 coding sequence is TGCAGCGTTGGGGGTCGGGCAGGAGCCCACGAGCAGTACTTC. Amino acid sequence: CSVGGRAGAHEQYF.